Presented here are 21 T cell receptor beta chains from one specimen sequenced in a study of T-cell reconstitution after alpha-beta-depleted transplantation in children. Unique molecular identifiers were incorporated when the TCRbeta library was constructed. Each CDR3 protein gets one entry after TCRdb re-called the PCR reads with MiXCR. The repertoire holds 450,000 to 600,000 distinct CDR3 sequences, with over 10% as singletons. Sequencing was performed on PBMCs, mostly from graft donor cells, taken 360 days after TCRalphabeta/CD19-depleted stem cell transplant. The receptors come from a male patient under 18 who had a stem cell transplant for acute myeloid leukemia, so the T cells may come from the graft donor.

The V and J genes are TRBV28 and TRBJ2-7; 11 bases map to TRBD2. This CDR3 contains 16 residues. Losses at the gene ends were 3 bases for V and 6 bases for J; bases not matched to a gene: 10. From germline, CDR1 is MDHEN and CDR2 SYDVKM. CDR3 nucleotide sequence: TGTGCCAGCAGTTTGAACGTCGGTCTAGCGGGAGGCGAGCAGTACTTC. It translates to CASSLNVGLAGGEQYF.

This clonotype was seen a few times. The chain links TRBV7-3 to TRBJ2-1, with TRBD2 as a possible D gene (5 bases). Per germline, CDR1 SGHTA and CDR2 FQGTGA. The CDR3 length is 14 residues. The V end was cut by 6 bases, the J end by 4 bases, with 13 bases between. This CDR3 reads CASSWAGQYNEQFF. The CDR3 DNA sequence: TGTGCCAGCAGTTGGGCGGGCCAATACAATGAGCAGTTCTTC.

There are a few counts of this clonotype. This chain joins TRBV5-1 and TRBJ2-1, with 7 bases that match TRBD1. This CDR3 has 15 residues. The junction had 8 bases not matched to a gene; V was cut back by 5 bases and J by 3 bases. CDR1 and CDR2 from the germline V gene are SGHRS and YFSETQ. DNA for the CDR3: TGCGCCAGCAGTTTCGCCGGGACAGACTACAATGAGCAGTTCTTC. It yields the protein CASSFAGTDYNEQFF.

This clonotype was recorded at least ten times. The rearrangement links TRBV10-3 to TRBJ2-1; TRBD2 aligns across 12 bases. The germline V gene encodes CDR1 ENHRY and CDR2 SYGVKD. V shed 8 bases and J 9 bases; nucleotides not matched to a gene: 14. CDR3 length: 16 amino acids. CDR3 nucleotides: TGTGCCATCCGGAGACTAGCGGGAGTGGATGGGCCTGAGCAGTTCTTC. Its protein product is CAIRRLAGVDGPEQFF.

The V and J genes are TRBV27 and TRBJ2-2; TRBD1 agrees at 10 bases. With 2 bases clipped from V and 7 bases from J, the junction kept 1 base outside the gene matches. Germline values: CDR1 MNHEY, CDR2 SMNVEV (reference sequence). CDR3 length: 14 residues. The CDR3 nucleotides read TGTGCCAGCAGTTTAGGACAGGGGGTCGGGGAGCTGTTTTTT. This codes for CASSLGQGVGELFF.

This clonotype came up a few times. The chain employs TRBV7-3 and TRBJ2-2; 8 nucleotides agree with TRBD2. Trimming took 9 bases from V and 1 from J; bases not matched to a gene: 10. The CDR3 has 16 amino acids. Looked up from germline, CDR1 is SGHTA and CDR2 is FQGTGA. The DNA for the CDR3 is TGTGCCAGTTCCCTTACCGGGACTAGGAACACCGGGGAGCTGTTTTTT. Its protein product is CASSLTGTRNTGELFF.

The CDR3 coding sequence is TGCAGTCCTCAGTCAATTGGACTCGTGAACACTGAAGCTTTCTTT. Translation gives CSPQSIGLVNTEAFF. The chain links TRBV20-1 to TRBJ1-1; D ambiguous. The germline gives CDR1 DFQATT, CDR2 SNEGSKA (reference sequence). Trimming stripped 8 bases from V and 0 bases from J, with 19 bases between. CDR3 length: 15 amino acids.

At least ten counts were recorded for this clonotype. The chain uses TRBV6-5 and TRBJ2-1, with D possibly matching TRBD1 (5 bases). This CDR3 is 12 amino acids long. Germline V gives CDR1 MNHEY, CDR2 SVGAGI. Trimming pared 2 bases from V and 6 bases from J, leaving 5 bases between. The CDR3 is CASSYDSNEQFF. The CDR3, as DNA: TGTGCCAGCAGTTACGACAGCAATGAGCAGTTCTTC.

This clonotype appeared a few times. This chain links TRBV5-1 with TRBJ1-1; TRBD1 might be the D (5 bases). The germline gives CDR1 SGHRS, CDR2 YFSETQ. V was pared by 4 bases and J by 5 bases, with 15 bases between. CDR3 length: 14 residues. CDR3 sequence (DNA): TGCGCCAGCAGCAAGATAACGGGGGATACTGAAGCTTTCTTT. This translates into CASSKITGDTEAFF.

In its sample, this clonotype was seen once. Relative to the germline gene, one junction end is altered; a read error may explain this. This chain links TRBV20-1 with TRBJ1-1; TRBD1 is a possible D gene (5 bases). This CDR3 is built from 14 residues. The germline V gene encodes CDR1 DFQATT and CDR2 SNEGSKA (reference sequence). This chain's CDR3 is CSAREPGPYTEAFF. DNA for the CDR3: TGCAGTGCGAGAGAACCGGGACCCTACACTGAAGCTTTCTTT.

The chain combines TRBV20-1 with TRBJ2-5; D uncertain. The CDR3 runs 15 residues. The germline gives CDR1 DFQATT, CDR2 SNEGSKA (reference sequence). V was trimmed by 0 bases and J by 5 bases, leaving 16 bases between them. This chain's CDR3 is CSARDSRALRETQYF. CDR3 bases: TGCAGTGCTAGAGATAGCAGAGCACTTCGGGAGACCCAGTACTTC.

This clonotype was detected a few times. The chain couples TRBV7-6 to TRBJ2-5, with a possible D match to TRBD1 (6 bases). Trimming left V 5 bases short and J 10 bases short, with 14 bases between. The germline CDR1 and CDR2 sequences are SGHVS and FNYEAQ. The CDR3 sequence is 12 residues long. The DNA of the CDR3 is TGTGCCAGCAGCCTGGACAGCCCCAACCAGTACTTC. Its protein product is CASSLDSPNQYF. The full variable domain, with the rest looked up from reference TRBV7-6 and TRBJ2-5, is GAGVSQSPRYKVTKRGQDVALRCDPISGHVSLYWYRQALGQGPEFLTYFNYEAQQDKSGLPNDRFSAERPEGSISTLTIQRTEQRDSAMYRCASSLDSPNQYFGPGTRLLVL.

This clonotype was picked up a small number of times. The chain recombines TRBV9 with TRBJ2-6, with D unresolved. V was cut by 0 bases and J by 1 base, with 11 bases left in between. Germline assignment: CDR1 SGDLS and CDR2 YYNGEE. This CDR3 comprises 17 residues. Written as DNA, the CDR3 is TGTGCCAGCAGCGTAGGCACAGTATCTTCTGGGGCCAACGTCCTGACTTTC. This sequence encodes CASSVGTVSSGANVLTF.

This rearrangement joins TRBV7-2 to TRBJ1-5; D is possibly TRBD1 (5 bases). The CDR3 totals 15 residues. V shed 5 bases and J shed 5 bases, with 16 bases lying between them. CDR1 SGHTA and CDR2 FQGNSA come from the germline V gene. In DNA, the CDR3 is TGTGCCAGCAGCGGGTCCGGGACGGCGGATCAGCCCCAGCATTTT. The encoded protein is CASSGSGTADQPQHF.

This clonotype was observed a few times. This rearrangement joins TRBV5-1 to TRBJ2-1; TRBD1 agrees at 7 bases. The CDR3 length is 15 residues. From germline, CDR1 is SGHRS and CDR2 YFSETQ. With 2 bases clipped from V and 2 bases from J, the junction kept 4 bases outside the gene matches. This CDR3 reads CASSFLTGPYNEQFF. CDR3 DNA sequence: TGCGCCAGCAGCTTCCTGACAGGGCCCTACAATGAGCAGTTCTTC.

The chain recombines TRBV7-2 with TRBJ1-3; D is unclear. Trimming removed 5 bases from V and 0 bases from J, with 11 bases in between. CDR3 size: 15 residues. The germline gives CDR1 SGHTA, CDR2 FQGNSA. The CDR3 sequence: CASSNDGLSGNTIYF. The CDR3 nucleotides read TGTGCCAGCAGCAACGACGGGCTCTCTGGAAACACCATATATTTT.

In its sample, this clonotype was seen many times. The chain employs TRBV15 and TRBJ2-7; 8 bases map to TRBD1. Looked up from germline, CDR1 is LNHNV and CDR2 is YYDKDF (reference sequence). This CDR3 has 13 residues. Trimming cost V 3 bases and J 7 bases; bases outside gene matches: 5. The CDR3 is CATSSQQGGEQYF. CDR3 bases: TGTGCCACCAGCAGTCAACAGGGGGGAGAGCAGTACTTC.

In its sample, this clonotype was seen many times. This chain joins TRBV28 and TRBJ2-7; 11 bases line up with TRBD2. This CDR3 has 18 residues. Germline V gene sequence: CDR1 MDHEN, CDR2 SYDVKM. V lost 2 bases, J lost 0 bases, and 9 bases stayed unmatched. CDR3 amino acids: CASSLHGIAGGSSYEQYF. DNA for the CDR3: TGTGCCAGCAGTTTACACGGCATAGCGGGAGGGAGCTCCTACGAGCAGTACTTC. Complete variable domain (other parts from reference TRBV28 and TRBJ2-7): DVKVTQSSRYLVKRTGEKVFLECVQDMDHENMFWYRQDPGLGLRLIYFSYDVKMKEKGDIPEGYSVSREKKERFSLILESASTNQTSMYLCASSLHGIAGGSSYEQYFGPGTRLTVT.

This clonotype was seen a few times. DNA for the CDR3: TGCAGCGTTGAGAAACGGGGGGCTCAAGAGACCCAGTACTTC. Its protein is CSVEKRGAQETQYF. V gene TRBV29-1 combines with J gene TRBJ2-5; maybe TRBD2 (7 bases). The V gene's germline CDR1 is SQVTM and CDR2 ANQGSEA. The CDR3 covers 14 residues. Trimming cost V 3 bases and J 2 bases, with 13 bases left between them.

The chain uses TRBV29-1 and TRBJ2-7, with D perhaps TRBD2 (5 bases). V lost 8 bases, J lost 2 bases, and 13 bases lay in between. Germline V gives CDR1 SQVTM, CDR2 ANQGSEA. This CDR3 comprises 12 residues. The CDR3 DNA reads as TGCAGCACTAGGCAGTCCCCCTACGAGCAGTACTTC. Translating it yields CSTRQSPYEQYF.

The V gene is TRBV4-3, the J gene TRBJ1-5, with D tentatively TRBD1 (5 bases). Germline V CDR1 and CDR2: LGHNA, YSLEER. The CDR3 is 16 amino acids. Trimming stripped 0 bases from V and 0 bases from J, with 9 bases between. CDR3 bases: TGCGCCAGCAGCCAAGATAGGGGTCCTAGCAATCAGCCCCAGCATTTT. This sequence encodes CASSQDRGPSNQPQHF.